This T cell receptor (beta chain) originates from a study of OX40 agonist ivuxolimab in advanced cancers. Study background: Intravenous ivuxolimab at 0.01 to 10 mg/kg was given to patients every 2 weeks. One hepatocellular carcinoma and a couple of cutaneous melanoma patients partially responded. Prior checkpoint blockade (anti-PD-1, anti-PD-L1 or anti-CTLA-4) was permitted; about 40% had it.

Researchers took blood at baseline, on cycle 4 day 1, and on cycle 7 day 1. V was pared by 4 bases and J by 2 bases, with 6 bases of the junction left unmatched. The CDR3 spans 14 residues. Per the germline V gene, CDR1 is SGHRS and CDR2 is YFSETQ. The method was immunoSEQ multiplex PCR; TCRdb's version includes in-frame clones alone and lacks a portion of them. Altogether tens of thousands of clones are present, roughly 80% being singletons, with the ten largest covering around 9.3%. The sequencing here drew on CD4+ or CD8+ T cells sorted from blood, taken in a trial of the OX40 agonist ivuxolimab. The chain recombines TRBV5-1 with TRBJ2-7, with 7 nucleotides matching TRBD2. The TCR was taken from an adult with an advanced solid tumor such as melanoma, head and neck, liver or kidney cancer. The CDR3 protein is CASSLRLATYEQYF. The CDR3 nucleotides read TGCGCCAGCAGCCTACGACTAGCAACCTACGAGCAGTACTTC. The full variable domain, its missing parts supplied by reference TRBV5-1 and TRBJ2-7, is KAGVTQTPRYLIKTRGQQVTLSCSPISGHRSVSWYQQTPGQGLQFLFEYFSETQRNKGNFPGRFSGRQFSNSRSEMNVSTLELGDSALYLCASSLRLATYEQYFGPGTRLTVT.